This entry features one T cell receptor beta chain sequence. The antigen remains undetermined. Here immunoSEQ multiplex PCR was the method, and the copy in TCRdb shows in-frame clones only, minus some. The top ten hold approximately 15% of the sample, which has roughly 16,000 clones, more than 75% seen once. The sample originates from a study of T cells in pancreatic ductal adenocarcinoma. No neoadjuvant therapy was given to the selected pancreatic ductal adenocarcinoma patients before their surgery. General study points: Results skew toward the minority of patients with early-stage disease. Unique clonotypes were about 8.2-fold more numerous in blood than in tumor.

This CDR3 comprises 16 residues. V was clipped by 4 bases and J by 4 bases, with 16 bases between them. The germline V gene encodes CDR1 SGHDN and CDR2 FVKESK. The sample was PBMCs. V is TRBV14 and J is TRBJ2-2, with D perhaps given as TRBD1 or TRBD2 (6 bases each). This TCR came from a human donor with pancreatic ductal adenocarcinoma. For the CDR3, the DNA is TGTGCCAGCAGCCTCCGGACGGGGGCATCCACCGGGGAGCTGTTTTTT. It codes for CASSLRTGASTGELFF. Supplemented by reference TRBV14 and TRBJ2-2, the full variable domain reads EAGVTQFPSHSVIEKGQTVTLRCDPISGHDNLYWYRRVMGKEIKFLLHFVKESKQDESGMPNNRFLAERTGGTYSTLKVQPAELEDSGVYFCASSLRTGASTGELFFGEGSRLTVL.